This T cell receptor (beta chain) is from a study of CD8 T cells in ankylosing spondylitis. TCRdb re-called the 5' RACE reads with MiXCR, one entry per CDR3 protein. Seen here are roughly 130,000 distinct CDR3 sequences, around 13% observed once, and the top ten hold 3%. This CDR3 spans 14 amino acids. V lost 1 base and J lost 2, with 8 bases in between. Study-wide results and caveats: Past studies reported some motif variants in reactive arthritis synovial fluid and blood.

This clonotype was detected a few times. The target antigen is unknown. The TCR was taken from a female donor with ankylosing spondylitis or in good health (not recorded which). The genes are TRBV12-3 or TRBV12-4 and TRBJ1-1; D gene uncertain. The sample comprised blood, either unsorted or a sorted T cell fraction (not recorded which). CDR3 loop: CASSLEGGNTEAFF. The CDR3 DNA reads as TGTGCCAGCAGTTTAGAAGGCGGCAACACTGAAGCTTTCTTT.